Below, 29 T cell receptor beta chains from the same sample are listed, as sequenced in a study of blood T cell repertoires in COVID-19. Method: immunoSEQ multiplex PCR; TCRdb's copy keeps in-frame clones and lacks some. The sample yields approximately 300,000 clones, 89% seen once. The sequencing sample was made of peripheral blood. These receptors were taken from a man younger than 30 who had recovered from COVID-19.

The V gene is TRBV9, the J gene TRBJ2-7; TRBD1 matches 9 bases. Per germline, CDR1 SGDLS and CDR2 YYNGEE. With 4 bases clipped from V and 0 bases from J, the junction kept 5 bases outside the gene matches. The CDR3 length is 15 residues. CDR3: CASSYGTGNSYEQYF. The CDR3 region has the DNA TGTGCCAGCAGCTACGGGACAGGGAACTCCTACGAGCAGTACTTC.

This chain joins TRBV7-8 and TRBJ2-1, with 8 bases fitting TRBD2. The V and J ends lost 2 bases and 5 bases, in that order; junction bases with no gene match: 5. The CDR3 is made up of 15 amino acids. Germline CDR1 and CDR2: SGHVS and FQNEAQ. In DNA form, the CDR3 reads TGTGCCAGCAGCTTAAGACTAGCGAGGAACAATGAGCAGTTCTTC. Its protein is CASSLRLARNNEQFF.

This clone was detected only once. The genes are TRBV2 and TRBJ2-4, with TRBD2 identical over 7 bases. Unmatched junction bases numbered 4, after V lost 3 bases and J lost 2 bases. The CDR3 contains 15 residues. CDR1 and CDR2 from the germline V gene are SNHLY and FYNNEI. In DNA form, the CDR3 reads TGTGCCAGCAGTGAGAGGCGGGAGCCCAAAAACATTCAGTACTTC. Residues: CASSERREPKNIQYF. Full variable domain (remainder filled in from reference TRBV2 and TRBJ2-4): EPEVTQTPSHQVTQMGQEVILRCVPISNHLYFYWYRQILGQKVEFLVSFYNNEISEKSEIFDDQFSVERPDGSNFTLKIRSTKLEDSAMYFCASSERREPKNIQYFGAGTRLSVL.

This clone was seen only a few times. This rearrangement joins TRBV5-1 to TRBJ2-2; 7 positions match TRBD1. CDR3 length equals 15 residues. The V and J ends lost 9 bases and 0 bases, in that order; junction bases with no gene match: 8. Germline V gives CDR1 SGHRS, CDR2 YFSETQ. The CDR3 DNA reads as TGCGCCACCGGGGACAGCGCTACGAACACCGGGGAGCTGTTTTTT. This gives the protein CATGDSATNTGELFF.

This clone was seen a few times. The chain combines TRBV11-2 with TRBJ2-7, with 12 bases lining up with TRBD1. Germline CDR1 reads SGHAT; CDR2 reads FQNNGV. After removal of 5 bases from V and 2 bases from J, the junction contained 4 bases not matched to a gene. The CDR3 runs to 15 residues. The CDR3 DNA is TGTGCCAGCAGCGGACGGGACAGGGGGCCCTACGAGCAGTACTTC. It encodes CASSGRDRGPYEQYF.

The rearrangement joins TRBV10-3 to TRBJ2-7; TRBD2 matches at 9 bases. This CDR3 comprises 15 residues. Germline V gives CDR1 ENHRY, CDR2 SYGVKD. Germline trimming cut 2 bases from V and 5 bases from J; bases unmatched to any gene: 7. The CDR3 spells CAISEKGLAGNEQYF. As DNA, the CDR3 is TGTGCCATCAGTGAGAAAGGGCTAGCGGGAAACGAGCAGTACTTC.

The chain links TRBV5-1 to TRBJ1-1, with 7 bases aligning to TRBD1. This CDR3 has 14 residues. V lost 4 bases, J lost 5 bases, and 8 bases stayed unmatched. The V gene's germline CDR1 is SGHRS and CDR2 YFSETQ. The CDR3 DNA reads TGCGCCAGCAGCCTAGACAGGGAAGTTACTGAAGCTTTCTTT. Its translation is CASSLDREVTEAFF.

CDR3 nucleotides: TGTGCCAGCACCTCAGGACAGGGGCCCCACTCCTATGGCTACACCTTC. Amino acid sequence: CASTSGQGPHSYGYTF. The chain joins TRBV28 to TRBJ1-2; 9 bases line up with TRBD1. The CDR3 consists of 16 residues. V was clipped by 7 bases and J by 4 bases; unmatched bases: 13. Germline CDR1 MDHEN, CDR2 SYDVKM.

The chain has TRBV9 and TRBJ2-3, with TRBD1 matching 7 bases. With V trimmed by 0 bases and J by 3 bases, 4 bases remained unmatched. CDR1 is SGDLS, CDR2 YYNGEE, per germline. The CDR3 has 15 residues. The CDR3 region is CASSVGVTGTDTQYF. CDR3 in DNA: TGTGCCAGCAGCGTAGGTGTGACAGGGACAGATACGCAGTATTTT.

In DNA form, the CDR3 reads TGTGCCAGCAGTTATGGAGTAAGGGAGACCCAGTACTTC. It specifies CASSYGVRETQYF. This chain connects TRBV6-5 to TRBJ2-5; the D is unclear. Per the germline V gene, CDR1 is MNHEY and CDR2 is SVGAGI. V lost 3 bases to trimming and J lost 5 bases, with 10 bases between them. CDR3 length equals 13 residues.

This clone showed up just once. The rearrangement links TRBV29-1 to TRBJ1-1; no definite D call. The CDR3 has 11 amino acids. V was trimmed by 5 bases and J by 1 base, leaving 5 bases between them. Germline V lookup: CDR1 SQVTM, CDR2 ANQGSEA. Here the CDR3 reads CSVQWNTEAFF. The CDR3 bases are TGCAGCGTTCAATGGAACACTGAAGCTTTCTTT. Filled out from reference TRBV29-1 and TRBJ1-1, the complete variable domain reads SAVISQKPSRDICQRGTSLTIQCQVDSQVTMMFWYRQQPGQSLTLIATANQGSEATYESGFVIDKFPISRPNLTFSTLTVSNMSPEDSSIYLCSVQWNTEAFFGQGTRLTVV.

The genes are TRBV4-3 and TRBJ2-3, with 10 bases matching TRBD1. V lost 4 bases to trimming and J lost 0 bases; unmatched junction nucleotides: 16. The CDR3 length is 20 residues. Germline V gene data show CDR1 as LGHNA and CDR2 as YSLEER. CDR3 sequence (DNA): TGCGCCAGCAGCCGGGCAGGGGACAGGGGACTAGGGGCTAGCACAGATACGCAGTATTTT. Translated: CASSRAGDRGLGASTDTQYF.

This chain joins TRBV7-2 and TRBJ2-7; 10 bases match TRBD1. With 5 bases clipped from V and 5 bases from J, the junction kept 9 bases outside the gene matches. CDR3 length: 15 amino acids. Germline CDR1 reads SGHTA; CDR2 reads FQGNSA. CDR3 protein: CASSPVRDRGHEQYF. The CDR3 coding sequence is TGTGCCAGCAGCCCCGTGAGGGACAGGGGCCACGAGCAGTACTTC.

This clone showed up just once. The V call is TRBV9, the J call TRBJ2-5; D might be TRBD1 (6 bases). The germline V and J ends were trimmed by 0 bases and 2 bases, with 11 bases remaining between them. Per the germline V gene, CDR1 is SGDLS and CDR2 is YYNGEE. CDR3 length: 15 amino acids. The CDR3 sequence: CASSVGPGTQETQYF. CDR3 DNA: TGTGCCAGCAGCGTAGGCCCGGGGACACAAGAGACCCAGTACTTC. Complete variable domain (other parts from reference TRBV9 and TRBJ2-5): DSGVTQTPKHLITATGQRVTLRCSPRSGDLSVYWYQQSLDQGLQFLIQYYNGEERAKGNILERFSAQQFPDLHSELNLSSLELGDSALYFCASSVGPGTQETQYFGPGTRLLVL.

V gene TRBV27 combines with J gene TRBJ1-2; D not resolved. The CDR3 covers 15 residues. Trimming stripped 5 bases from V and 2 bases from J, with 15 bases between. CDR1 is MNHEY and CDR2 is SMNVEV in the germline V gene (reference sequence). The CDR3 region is CASSLFWQSNYGYTF. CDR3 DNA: TGTGCCAGCAGTCTCTTTTGGCAATCCAACTATGGCTACACCTTC.

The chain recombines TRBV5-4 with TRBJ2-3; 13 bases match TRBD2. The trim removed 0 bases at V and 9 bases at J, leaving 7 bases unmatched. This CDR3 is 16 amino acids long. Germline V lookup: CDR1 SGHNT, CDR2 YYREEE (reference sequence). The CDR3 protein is CASSLAETSGRRTQYF. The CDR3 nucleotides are TGTGCCAGCAGCTTGGCCGAGACTAGCGGGAGGAGAACGCAGTATTTT.

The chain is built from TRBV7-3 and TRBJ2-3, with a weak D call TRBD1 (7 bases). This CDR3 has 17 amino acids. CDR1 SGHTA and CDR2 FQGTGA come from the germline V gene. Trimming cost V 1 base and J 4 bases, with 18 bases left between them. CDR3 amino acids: CASSLIAGTAGADTQYF. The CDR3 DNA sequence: TGTGCCAGCAGCTTAATCGCCGGGACAGCGGGTGCAGATACGCAGTATTTT.

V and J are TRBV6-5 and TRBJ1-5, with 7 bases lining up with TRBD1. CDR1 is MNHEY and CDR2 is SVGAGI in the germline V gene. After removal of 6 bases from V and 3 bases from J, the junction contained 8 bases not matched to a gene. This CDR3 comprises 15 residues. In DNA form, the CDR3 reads TGTGCCAGCAGGCCTCAGGGGGTTCCCAATCAGCCCCAGCATTTT. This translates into CASRPQGVPNQPQHF.

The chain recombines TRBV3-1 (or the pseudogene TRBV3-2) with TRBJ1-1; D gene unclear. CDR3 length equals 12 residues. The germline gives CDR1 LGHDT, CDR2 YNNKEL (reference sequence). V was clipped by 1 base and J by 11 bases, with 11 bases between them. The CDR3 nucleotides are TGTGCCAGCAGCCAAGGATCGGTGGTGGCTTTCTTT. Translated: CASSQGSVVAFF.

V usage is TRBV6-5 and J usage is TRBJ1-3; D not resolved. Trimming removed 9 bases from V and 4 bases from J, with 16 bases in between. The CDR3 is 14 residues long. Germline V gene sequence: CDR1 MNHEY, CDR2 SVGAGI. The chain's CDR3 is CASTLGGPGNTIYF. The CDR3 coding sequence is TGTGCCAGTACCCTGGGCGGGCCCGGAAACACCATATATTTT.

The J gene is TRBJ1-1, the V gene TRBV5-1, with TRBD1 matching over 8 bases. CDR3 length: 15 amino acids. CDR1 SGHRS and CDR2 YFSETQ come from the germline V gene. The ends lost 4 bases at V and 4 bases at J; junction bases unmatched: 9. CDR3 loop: CASSGLQGVGTEAFF. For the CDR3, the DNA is TGCGCCAGCAGCGGCCTACAGGGGGTTGGCACTGAAGCTTTCTTT.

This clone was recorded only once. The CDR3 nucleotides are TGTGCCAGCAGTGTATTTCAGGGGGCGTACGAGCAGTACTTC. This translates into CASSVFQGAYEQYF. V and J are TRBV6-4 and TRBJ2-7, with 8 bases aligning to TRBD1. CDR3 length: 14 amino acids. The germline gives CDR1 MRHNA, CDR2 SNTAGT. V shed 4 bases, J shed 4 bases, and the junction held 6 bases outside the gene matches.

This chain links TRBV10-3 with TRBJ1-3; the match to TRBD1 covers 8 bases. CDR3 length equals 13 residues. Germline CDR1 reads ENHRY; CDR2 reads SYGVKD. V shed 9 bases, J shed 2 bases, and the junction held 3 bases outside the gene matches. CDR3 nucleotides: TGTGCCATAAGGACAGGGACTGGAAACACCATATATTTT. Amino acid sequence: CAIRTGTGNTIYF.

CDR3 loop: CASSQQGRDQPQHF. CDR3 coding DNA: TGTGCCAGTAGCCAACAGGGTAGGGATCAGCCCCAGCATTTT. The V gene is TRBV19, the J gene TRBJ1-5; possibly TRBD1 for D (6 bases). Trimming pared 6 bases from V and 5 bases from J, leaving 14 bases between. The CDR3 runs to 14 residues. The germline V gene has CDR1 LNHDA and CDR2 SQIVND (reference sequence).

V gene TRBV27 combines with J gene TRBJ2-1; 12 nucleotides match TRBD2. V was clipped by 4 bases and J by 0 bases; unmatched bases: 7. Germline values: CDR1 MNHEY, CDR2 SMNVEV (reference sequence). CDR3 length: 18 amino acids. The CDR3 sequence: CASSSWTSGTSSYNEQFF. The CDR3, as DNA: TGTGCCAGCAGTTCCTGGACTAGCGGGACGAGCTCCTACAATGAGCAGTTCTTC.

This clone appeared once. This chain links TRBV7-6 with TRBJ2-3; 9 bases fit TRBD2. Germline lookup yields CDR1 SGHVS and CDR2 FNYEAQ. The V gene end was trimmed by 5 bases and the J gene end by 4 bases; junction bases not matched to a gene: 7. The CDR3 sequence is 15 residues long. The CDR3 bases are TGTGCCAGCAGCGCAAATAGCGGGGGTTCAGATACGCAGTATTTT. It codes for CASSANSGGSDTQYF.

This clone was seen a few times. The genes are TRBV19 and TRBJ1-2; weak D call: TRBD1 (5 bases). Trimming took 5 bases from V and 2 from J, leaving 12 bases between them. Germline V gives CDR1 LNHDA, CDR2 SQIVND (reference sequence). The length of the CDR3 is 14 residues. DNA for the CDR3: TGTGCCAGTAGTGATTCGCACAGGAACTATGGCTACACCTTC. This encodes CASSDSHRNYGYTF.

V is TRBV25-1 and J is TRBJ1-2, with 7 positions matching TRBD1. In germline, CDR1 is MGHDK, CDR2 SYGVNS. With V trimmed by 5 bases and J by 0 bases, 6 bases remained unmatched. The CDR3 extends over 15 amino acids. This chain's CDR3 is CASSPTGTANYGYTF. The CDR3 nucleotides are TGTGCCAGCAGTCCCACCGGGACAGCTAACTATGGCTACACCTTC.

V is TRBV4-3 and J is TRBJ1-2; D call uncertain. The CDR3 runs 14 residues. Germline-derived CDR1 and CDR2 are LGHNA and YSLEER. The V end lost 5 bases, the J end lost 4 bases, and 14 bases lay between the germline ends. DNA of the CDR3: TGCGCCAGCAGCGGAGAGTCAGGAGGCTATGGCTACACCTTC. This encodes CASSGESGGYGYTF.